The clone carrying this T cell receptor (beta chain) was found many times. Documented time point: patch test 3, about 24 weeks after DPC sensitization. The treatment denotes: therapeutic diphenylcyclopropenone sensitization with weekly scalp DPC. Alopecia patients deemed DPC-suitable, aged 18 to 70, excluding pregnancy. These data come from a study of human T cells and chemical hapten exposure. TCRdb reanalysed the RACE reads using MiXCR and keeps one entry per CDR3 protein. This table holds more than 45,000 distinct CDR3 sequences, around 12% found once. The sequencing used whole blood, collected in connection with sensitization to the hapten diphenylcyclopropenone (DPC). The receptor was isolated from a man aged 25-40 years with alopecia areata. Some clones in this sample may be carry-over from other donors' samples.

CDR3 residues: CASSLWGTGSGDTEAFF. The CDR3 region has the DNA TGTGCCAGCAGTTTATGGGGTACAGGATCGGGGGACACTGAAGCTTTCTTT. This chain uses TRBV28 with TRBJ1-1, with D perhaps matching TRBD1 (5 bases). The germline V gene encodes CDR1 MDHEN and CDR2 SYDVKM. The CDR3 sequence is 17 residues long. Trimming pared 0 bases from V and 3 bases from J, leaving 17 bases between.